This T cell receptor beta chain originates from a study of T cells in Graves' hyperthyroidism and ophthalmopathy. Whole-study findings and limits: Most expanded thyroid clonotypes above 0.001 also appeared in blood.

Pregnant or lactating patients were excluded, as were those with uncontrolled infection or other autoimmune disease. The authors took PBMCs from roughly 9.3 ml fresh peripheral blood. Germline CDR1 SQVTM, CDR2 ANQGSEA. V dropped 5 bases and J dropped 2; count of bases not matched to a gene: 13. This CDR3 region has 16 residues. The TCR beta CDR3 regions underwent amplification using RNA transcripts as the source. First-round RT-PCR with HTBI primers amplified the TCR CDR3 region. TCRdb recomputed calls from the multiplex PCR reads with MiXCR, one row per CDR3 protein. This repertoire shows about 420,000 distinct CDR3 sequences, roughly an eighth found once; its top ten account for roughly 4.8%. This clonotype was observed at least ten times. The antigen is not known.

The chain links TRBV29-1 to TRBJ2-3, with TRBD2 matching over 7 bases. The sequence was obtained from a woman younger than 30 with Graves' hyperthyroidism. Sequenced: blood. The CDR3 DNA reads as TGCAGCGTTCAGGTTCTAGCGGAAAGACACACAGATACGCAGTATTTT. It is translated as CSVQVLAERHTDTQYF.